These 17 T cell receptor beta chains originate from one sample sequenced in a study of regulatory T cells. Notes on the study in general: Hydrophobic residues at CDR3 positions 6 and 7 were enriched in conventional CD4+ T cells of CD3G-deficient patients.

Which antigens these TCRs recognize remains unknown. Amplification used 52 TRBV primers and 13 TRBJ primers. TCRdb's copy holds only in-frame clones and misses some; the assay was immunoSEQ multiplex PCR. The sample lists roughly 30,000 clones; less than 95% were seen once. The sequencing sample was made of conventional CD4+ T cells sorted from blood. The receptors were gathered from a person aged 18 to 30 with CD3G deficiency.

The chain employs TRBV12-5 and TRBJ2-1; 8 bases match TRBD2. CDR3 length: 13 amino acids. The germline V gene encodes CDR1 LGHNT and CDR2 FRNRAP. The trim removed 8 bases at V and 0 bases at J, leaving 0 bases unmatched. CDR3 bases: TGTGCTAGTAGCGGGAGCTCCTACAATGAGCAGTTCTTC. It translates to CASSGSSYNEQFF.

The chain uses TRBV11-2 and TRBJ2-2; TRBD2 aligns across 8 bases. The CDR3 sequence is 14 residues long. From germline, CDR1 is SGHAT and CDR2 FQNNGV. J gave up 2 bases and V 7 bases, and 3 bases lay outside the gene matches. This chain's CDR3 is CASTTSGNTGELFF. The DNA of the CDR3 is TGTGCCAGCACAACTAGCGGAAACACCGGGGAGCTGTTTTTT.

The chain joins TRBV7-9 to TRBJ2-5, with no clear D. Germline V gene sequence: CDR1 SEHNR, CDR2 FQNEAQ (reference sequence). V dropped 5 bases and J dropped 5 bases, with 9 bases sitting between them. There are 12 residues in the CDR3. Here the CDR3 DNA reads TGTGCCAGCAGCCGGCAGGTGGAGACCCAGTACTTC. This codes for CASSRQVETQYF.

The chain links TRBV6-1 to TRBJ2-3; no firm D call. V was trimmed by 5 bases and J by 0 bases, leaving 6 bases between them. Germline lookup yields CDR1 MNHNS and CDR2 SASEGT. The CDR3 runs to 13 residues. This CDR3 reads CASSLGSTDTQYF. CDR3 nucleotide sequence: TGTGCCAGCAGTCTCGGGAGCACAGATACGCAGTATTTT.

This clone was detected once. The chain employs TRBV11-2 and TRBJ1-1, with D perhaps matching TRBD1 (6 bases). Germline V gene sequence: CDR1 SGHAT, CDR2 FQNNGV. The V end was cut by 3 bases, the J end by 5 bases, with 13 bases between. The CDR3 is 14 residues long. Here the CDR3 DNA reads TGTGCCAGCAGCTTGTCGGGGGGGCGTACTGAAGCTTTCTTT. Protein: CASSLSGGRTEAFF.

The chain links TRBV5-4 to TRBJ2-2, with no clear D. V was shortened by 4 bases and J by 0 bases, with 7 bases between the two germline ends. CDR1 and CDR2 from the germline V gene are SGHNT and YYREEE (reference sequence). This CDR3 comprises 14 residues. The CDR3 spells CASSAVSNTGELFF. The CDR3 nucleotides read TGTGCCAGCAGCGCGGTATCGAACACCGGGGAGCTGTTTTTT.

This clone appeared a few times. The chain employs TRBV6-1 and TRBJ1-2; 8 positions match TRBD1. The V and J ends lost 0 bases and 4 bases, in that order; junction bases with no gene match: 4. This CDR3 has 15 residues. Germline CDR1 reads MNHNS; CDR2 reads SASEGT. The DNA for the CDR3 is TGTGCCAGCAGTGAAGCGCTCGGACAGGGCTATGGCTACACCTTC. Its translation: CASSEALGQGYGYTF.

The chain carries TRBV6-5 and TRBJ1-1; D gene unclear. V lost 0 bases and J lost 5, with 7 bases in between. The CDR3 runs to 13 residues. CDR1 MNHEY and CDR2 SVGAGI come from the germline V gene. The CDR3 loop reads CASSYSRGTEAFF. CDR3 in DNA: TGTGCCAGCAGTTACTCGCGGGGTACTGAAGCTTTCTTT.

The rearrangement links TRBV6-6 to TRBJ2-1, with D tentatively TRBD1 (5 bases). V was pared by 5 bases and J by 4 bases, with 12 bases between. The germline V gene has CDR1 MNHNY and CDR2 SVGAGI (reference sequence). The CDR3 has 14 amino acids. The CDR3 sequence is CASSQGHPYNEQFF. In DNA form, the CDR3 reads TGTGCCAGCAGTCAAGGACACCCGTACAATGAGCAGTTCTTC.

The chain couples TRBV18 to TRBJ2-1; 10 positions agree with TRBD2. The CDR3 covers 14 residues. J gave up 10 bases and V 3 bases, and 6 bases lay outside the gene matches. CDR1 KGHSH and CDR2 LQKENI come from the germline V gene. In DNA, the CDR3 is TGTGCCAGCTCACCGGGACTAGCGCAGAGAGAGCAGTTCTTC. Translated, it gives CASSPGLAQREQFF.

The chain uses TRBV7-8 and TRBJ2-2; either TRBD1 or TRBD2 may supply D (6 bases each). V was trimmed by 3 bases and J by 5 bases, leaving 16 bases between them. Germline V gene lookup returns CDR1 SGHVS and CDR2 FQNEAQ. This CDR3 is built from 16 residues. CDR3 DNA: TGTGCCAGCAGCTTTGGGGGGCTGCCCGGGACCGGGGAGCTGTTTTTT. It specifies CASSFGGLPGTGELFF.

The count of this clone is one. This chain uses TRBV28 with TRBJ2-7; TRBD2 matches 10 bases. CDR1 is MDHEN and CDR2 is SYDVKM in the germline V gene. The CDR3 is 15 amino acids. V shed 6 bases and J 2 bases; nucleotides not matched to a gene: 7. CDR3: CASSQGLAETYEQYF. CDR3 bases: TGTGCCAGCAGCCAAGGACTAGCGGAGACCTACGAGCAGTACTTC.

The chain joins TRBV6-5 to TRBJ2-1; 9 bases map to TRBD2. There are 15 residues in the CDR3. CDR1 MNHEY and CDR2 SVGAGI come from the germline V gene. J was trimmed by 0 bases and V by 5 bases; bases with no gene match: 2. CDR3 sequence (DNA): TGTGCCAGCAGTCGACTAGCGGACTCCTACAATGAGCAGTTCTTC. It yields the protein CASSRLADSYNEQFF.

The chain combines TRBV7-2 with TRBJ2-5; D perhaps matches TRBD1 (6 bases). This CDR3 has 15 amino acids. Germline lookup yields CDR1 SGHTA and CDR2 FQGNSA. Trimming shortened V by 5 bases and J by 2 bases, and 15 bases separated the two germline ends. The CDR3 spells CASSTRTAKQETQYF. The DNA of the CDR3 is TGTGCCAGCAGCACCCGGACAGCCAAACAAGAGACCCAGTACTTC.

The chain carries TRBV30 and TRBJ2-7, with D possibly TRBD2 on 5 matching bases. CDR3 length: 12 residues. The germline CDR1 and CDR2 sequences are GTSNPN and SVGIG (reference sequence). V shed 0 bases and J shed 6 bases, with 9 bases lying between them. CDR3: CAWSVTGFEQYF. The CDR3 DNA reads as TGTGCCTGGAGTGTTACGGGATTCGAGCAGTACTTC. Combining the CDR3 with reference TRBV30 and TRBJ2-7 gives the whole variable domain SQTIHQWPATLVQPVGSPLSLECTVEGTSNPNLYWYRQAAGRGLQLLFYSVGIGQISSEVPQNLSASRPQDRQFILSSKKLLLSDSGFYLCAWSVTGFEQYFGPGTRLTVT.

The J gene is TRBJ2-1, the V gene TRBV18; no firm D call. Germline-derived CDR1 and CDR2 are KGHSH and LQKENI. The CDR3 is 13 residues long. Trimming took 6 bases from V and 9 from J, leaving 15 bases between them. CDR3 sequence: CASSAVDSSEQFF. The CDR3 coding sequence is TGTGCCAGCTCGGCGGTAGATTCGAGTGAGCAGTTCTTC.

The gene calls are TRBV15 and TRBJ1-1; D is perhaps TRBD1 (5 bases). The germline V gene encodes CDR1 LNHNV and CDR2 YYDKDF (reference sequence). This CDR3 comprises 13 residues. With 1 base removed from V and 6 bases from J, the gap between germline ends came to 9 bases. The CDR3 reads CATSRGRAAEAFF. The CDR3 DNA reads TGTGCCACCAGCAGAGGCAGGGCGGCTGAAGCTTTCTTT.